The clone carrying this T cell receptor (beta chain) has at least ten counts. The antigen remains unidentified. TCRdb re-called the RT-PCR reads through MiXCR, storing one row per CDR3 protein. The profile shows fewer than 200,000 distinct CDR3 sequences, 9.2% of them singletons. This sample is part of a study of response to subunit inactivated influenza vaccine. Study-wide results and limits: After each seasonal influenza vaccination, few new T cells are recruited, the authors suggested.

CDR3 length: 12 residues. Germline V gene sequence: CDR1 SGHTA, CDR2 FQGNSA. V lost 10 bases, J lost 5 bases, and 14 bases lay in between. The sequence derives from a man aged 45 to 65 who received an inactivated influenza vaccine. This chain connects TRBV7-2 to TRBJ2-5; D possibly corresponds to TRBD1 (5 bases). Here the sequenced sample was non-naive T cells sorted from PBMCs, taken on the day of vaccination. CDR3 sequence reads: CATQAGHETQYF. CDR3 bases: TGTGCCACACAAGCAGGGCACGAGACCCAGTACTTC.